A single sample is the source of the 4 T cell receptor beta chains below, sequenced in a study of blood T cells in healthy people across ages. Primed by a sample-barcoded 5' primer and a J-beta primer mix, a second PCR proceeded for about 6 to 11 cycles. One entry per CDR3 protein, called by TCRdb with MiXCR from the 5' RACE reads. Of about 290,000 distinct CDR3 sequences listed, less than 30% are singletons. Source material: blood. Every receptor here comes from a woman in her seventies in good health.

This clonotype was seen more than once but under ten times. The chain couples TRBV6-1 to TRBJ1-2; tentatively, D is TRBD1 (6 bases). Germline CDR1 is MNHNS and CDR2 is SASEGT. The V end was cut by 6 bases, the J end by 2 bases, with 13 bases between. The CDR3 loop spans 14 amino acids. CDR3 bases: TGTGCCAGCAGGAACTCCGGGACAAACTATGGCTACACCTTC. Its protein product is CASRNSGTNYGYTF.

This clonotype was recorded many times. This chain connects TRBV10-1 to TRBJ2-4, with D possibly being TRBD1 (5 bases). This CDR3 is built from 14 residues. Trimming removed 4 bases from V and 2 bases from J, with 9 bases in between. Germline lookup yields CDR1 WNHNN and CDR2 SYGVQD (reference sequence). For the CDR3, the DNA is TGCGCCAGCAGTGCTAGGGGAACCAAAAACATTCAGTACTTC. The encoded protein is CASSARGTKNIQYF.

DNA for the CDR3: TGTGCCAGCAGCCATAGGACAGGGGGCGAGCAGTACTTC. Translated, it gives CASSHRTGGEQYF. This rearrangement joins TRBV3-1 to TRBJ2-7; the match to TRBD1 covers 10 bases. The germline CDR1 and CDR2 sequences are LGHDT and YNNKEL (reference sequence). The V and J ends lost 3 bases and 6 bases, in that order; junction bases with no gene match: 2. The CDR3 loop spans 13 amino acids.

The sample holds a few counts of this clonotype. This sequence joins TRBV20-1 and TRBJ2-5, with 9 bases identical to TRBD2. CDR3 length: 14 amino acids. The junction had 1 base not matched to a gene; V was cut back by 0 bases and J by 2 bases. Germline V gene sequence: CDR1 DFQATT, CDR2 SNEGSKA (reference sequence). CDR3 region: CSARDTSGQETQYF. The DNA of the CDR3 is TGCAGTGCTAGAGATACTAGCGGGCAAGAGACCCAGTACTTC.